This T cell receptor beta chain was sequenced in a study of control samples from healthy donors and cancer patients. CDR3 length equals 12 residues. The germline V gene has CDR1 SGHVS and CDR2 FNYEAQ. V shed 3 bases and J shed 0 bases, with 1 base lying between them. Clones were sequenced by immunoSEQ multiplex PCR, and TCRdb holds only the in-frame ones, with some missing. Seen here are approximately 84,000 clones, around 91% observed once, and the top ten hold roughly 14%. The sequence was obtained from a man in his thirties or forties in good health. This chain joins TRBV7-6 and TRBJ2-3; D gene unclear. Sequenced: blood. Written as DNA, the CDR3 is TGTGCCAGCAGCTTCAGCACAGATACGCAGTATTTT. Translating gives CASSFSTDTQYF.